This TCR beta chain was recorded in a study of cytomegalovirus exposure and HLA in healthy donors (dated by TCRdb to 2017 to 2019). Some background on the complete study: According to an earlier analysis of 587 of the donors, 150 million to 200 million T cells yielded 117 million unique TCR beta sequences and more than 250 Gb of sequence data. About 320 gigabases of sequencing data and tens of millions of unique TCR sequences were included in an early release covering about 600 HLA-typed donors. Of the approximately 400 genotyped donors, 65% to 90% fell in the genetic ancestry cluster associated with self-reported Caucasian donors. The study was designed to test whether signatures of past pathogen exposure could be identified by cataloging public T cell receptors. The study used immunosequencing to profile the T cell repertoires of about 670 subjects and linked those repertoires to cytomegalovirus serostatus. In addition to the first cohort of 650 to 750 subjects, a separate validation cohort of 130 or so different subjects was used. To predict cytomegalovirus infection status, the study combined high-throughput TCR immunosequencing, statistical association of individual TCRs with disease status, and machine learning. In a later analysis, previously published TCR beta repertoires from hundreds of donors were re-analyzed and high-resolution HLA genotyping was added so that TCR occurrence patterns could be studied. The later analysis used no new phenotypic data to find candidate immune exposures, relying instead on TCR beta sequences and their occurrence across donors. To decide whether each TCR beta V gene segment behaved as functional or pseudogenic, an earlier analysis of some 600 of the donors relied on high-throughput TCR beta sequencing. Donor age, sex, ethnicity and CMV serostatus were collected together with the repertoire data. A later genetic analysis took genome-wide SNP genotypes for about 65% of the 666 donors and used that subset as a discovery cohort. Every discovery cohort repertoire had been produced on one sequencing platform. Both class I and class II loci were covered by HLA typing, at four-digit resolution. The number of donors typed differed by locus, with roughly 629-640 for A, B, C, DRB1 and DQB1, around 560 for DQA1, 600 to 610 for DPA1, and around 460 for DPB1. Because of strong linkage in the cohort, five DR-DQ haplotypes were treated as single units for association and clustering. Among around 400 genotyped donors of the cohort, an average of approximately 240,000 unique TCR beta nucleotide sequences were sequenced per donor, roughly 18% of them non-productive. What the authors observed across the whole study: When HLA alleles, especially DR and DQ, strongly co-occurred, TCR associations were difficult to assign to individual alleles. Correlated functional status among segregating V segments might reflect linkage disequilibrium, but an unknown experimental factor could not be ruled out. The study gave a list of more than 150 TCR beta chains associated with cytomegalovirus. The 87-base-pair reads could not distinguish some IMGT-functional V segments, including TRBV6-2 and TRBV6-3, so those segments were excluded. A further reported finding was that TCR beta sequences accurately predicted the HLA-A and HLA-B alleles for most subjects in the first cohort. It was suggested by the authors that the approach could potentially be generalized to other disease states and immunological phenotypes. Broadly in line with IMGT annotations, most TCR beta V segments showed up in productive rearrangements about 87% or about 30% of the time in an earlier analysis of 587 of the donors. CMV serostatus was the only immune exposure information available for the cohort. In vitro tests confirmed that three of the cytomegalovirus-associated TCR beta chains recognize cytomegalovirus antigens. HLA typing was unavailable for some donors at each locus, so association tests used only the typed subset. Across donors, most TCR sequences were observed very rarely, whereas some public TCRs were present in many individuals. A later analysis found that HLA-associated TCR beta chains were more clonally expanded and had lower generation probabilities than equally common non-associated chains. According to a later analysis, most CMV-associated TCR beta chains appeared to be HLA-restricted, and the HLA associations seemed to be driven largely by CMV exposure. Sequencing depth was assumed to be roughly uniform across donors in the presence/absence analyses, though that assumption may not hold. In a later analysis, about 17,000 TCR beta sequences were associated with specific HLA alleles at a false discovery rate of 0.05. A cluster of highly shared sequence variants was judged likely to be a technical artifact of the sequencing pipeline. According to a later analysis, parvovirus B19, influenza, CMV and Epstein-Barr virus appeared linked to several top co-occurrence clusters. This cohort had only TCR beta chains sequenced, and the lack of alpha or paired-chain data limited which features could be detected. The earlier analysis of almost 600 of the donors excluded approximately 17 rarely observed V segments, including chromosome 9 orphons, because counts were too low. A later genetic analysis reported fewer N-insertions in productive TCRs among donors in an Asian-associated ancestry cluster than the roughly 650-donor mean. A later genetic analysis associated a missense DCLRE1C variant with V-gene and J-gene trimming of TCR beta chains, and an independent cohort replicated the association. A later analysis found that TCR association rates varied across HLA loci, with DRB1 alleles showing the most associated TCRs and HLA-C alleles the fewest. The classifier was reported to diagnose cytomegalovirus status with high specificity and sensitivity in both the original cohort and the validation cohort.

In its sample, this clone was seen a few times. Its antigen has not been determined. Within one base of it there is no much larger clone, and no base qualities were kept. The CDR3 goes from the cysteine to the phenylalanine over 15 residues. Of the read, only the CDR3 DNA is kept; its 45 bases are in frame from base 1. From a lookup of the germline V gene, CDR1 and CDR2 are MNHEY and SVGAGI. V is cut by 7 bases and J by 6 bases, and the space between the germline ends is 21 bases. Library preparation used the immunoSEQ multiplex PCR assay. A mixture of 60 forward primers for TCR Vbeta segments and 13 reverse primers for TCR Jbeta segments was used in the multiplex PCR. The CDR3 region of rearranged TCR beta genes was amplified from genomic DNA with a multiplex PCR assay. Amplified TCR beta libraries were sequenced as 87-base-pair reads on the Illumina HiSeq System. Per the authors' processing: A later analysis tallied tens of millions of unique TCR beta chains across the 640 or so repertoires, and around 9.9 million of those chains were shared by two or more donors. To remove PCR and sequencing errors, raw reads were error-corrected and collapsed into unique sequences using a nearest-neighbor algorithm that merged closely related sequences. Alignment of CDR3 sequences to IMGT reference sequences was used to assign V, D and J gene segments. For a sequence to be retained, a match of at least six nucleotides to both a V gene segment and a J gene segment was required. A rearrangement counted as productive if the CDR3 had no stop codons and remained in frame with V and J, and every other rearrangement counted as non-productive. Following IMGT convention, CDR3 was defined as the stretch from the second conserved V-encoded cysteine up to the conserved J-encoded phenylalanine. In an earlier analysis of just under 600 of the donors, sequences lacking an unambiguous match to a single V gene segment were excluded. In an earlier analysis of roughly 500 of the donors, V segments were called functional above 56.7% productive rearrangements and were called segregating when the between-donor standard deviation exceeded 5%. To diagnose cytomegalovirus status from the catalog of TCR beta chain sequences, a statistical classification framework was built. A later analysis assigned V and J genes by comparing TCR nucleotide sequences with IMGT/GENE-DB human TR gene sequences. The TCRdist pipeline was used in a later analysis to assign CDR3 sequences and most-parsimonious VDJ recombination scenarios. A later analysis defined each TCR beta chain by its CDR3 amino acid sequence plus V-gene family, and excluded reads lacking a unique V-gene family. To address suspected cross-contamination and a sequencing artifact, a later analysis removed 592 highly shared, low-generation-probability nucleotide sequences. For each public chain, a later analysis derived a clonal expansion index from normalized ranks of inferred template counts within each repertoire. A later analysis computed generation probabilities with a VDJ recombination model fitted to out-of-frame rearrangements, and checked the results against IGoR. A later analysis scored TCR-TCR, TCR-HLA and TCR-CMV co-occurrence with hypergeometric tests, applying a repertoire-size bias correction to TCR pairs. A later analysis estimated false discovery rates by permuting HLA or CMV assignments 20 times. In a later analysis, co-occurring TCRs were grouped using DBSCAN, and TCRdist sequence similarity was added for clustering within HLA-allele-positive subsets. Repertoires with fewer than 30,000 or more than 120,000 public chains were left out of co-occurrence clustering, as were several repertoires with anomalous nucleotide sharing. Held by TCRdb, this immuneACCESS table contains in-frame sequences only and omits some clones. Under half of the omission traces to an unresolved V gene where checked; the cause of the rest is unknown. That table furnishes V, J and clone size, whereas the DNA furnished D and trimming. For this sample the table gives over 100,000 clones, of which roughly three fifths were detected only once. The biggest ten clones account for about a tenth of the sample.

In total, fewer than 750 healthy bone marrow donors made up the cohort. At the time of sampling, all cohort members were nominally healthy, though unrecorded immune exposures were likely present. The donor was CMV seropositive and belonged to the group of 250 to 300 seropositive cohort members. A peripheral blood sample was provided by each donor, and peripheral blood mononuclear cells were used for TCR beta sequencing. The Qiagen DNeasy Blood Extraction Kit was used to extract genomic DNA from the blood cell samples. The chain couples TRBV6-5 to TRBJ1-2; TRBD1 is perhaps the D gene, given 6 matching bases. Sequencing input: PBMCs. This clonotype originated in a man in his forties in good health and CMV-seropositive. The DNA is TGTGCCAGCACTACGAGAGGGGGTGGCGTGGATGGCTACACCTTC. Translated, this gives CASTTRGGGVDGYTF.